Below, 14 T cell receptor beta chains from the same sample are listed, as sequenced in a study of cytomegalovirus exposure and HLA in healthy donors. PCR involved 60 Vbeta and 13 Jbeta primers. The assay was immunoSEQ multiplex PCR, and TCRdb's table has in-frame clones only and misses some. The sample contains some 180,000 clones, over 70% of which appear only once. What was sequenced was PBMCs. The origin of the receptors is a male donor in good health and CMV-seronegative.

This rearrangement joins TRBV6-1 to TRBJ2-3; TRBD1 might be the D (6 bases). Germline V gives CDR1 MNHNS, CDR2 SASEGT. Trimming cost V 6 bases and J 3 bases, with 13 bases left between them. The CDR3 sequence is 14 residues long. The CDR3 DNA sequence: TGTGCCAGCAGACAGGGTTGGAATACAGATACGCAGTATTTT. It encodes CASRQGWNTDTQYF.

This clone was observed a handful of times. V is TRBV11-2 and J is TRBJ1-1; 7 nucleotides line up with TRBD1. The ends lost 5 bases at V and 4 bases at J; junction bases unmatched: 7. In germline, CDR1 is SGHAT, CDR2 FQNNGV. The CDR3 has 14 residues. For the CDR3, the DNA is TGTGCCAGCAGCATTCGACAGGGAGGCACTGAAGCTTTCTTT. Protein: CASSIRQGGTEAFF. Together with reference TRBV11-2 and TRBJ1-1, the CDR3 gives the full variable domain: EAGVAQSPRYKIIEKRQSVAFWCNPISGHATLYWYQQILGQGPKLLIQFQNNGVVDDSQLPKDRFSAERLKGVDSTLKIQPAKLEDSAVYLCASSIRQGGTEAFFGQGTRLTVV.

This clone appeared a few times. The chain recombines TRBV4-2 with TRBJ2-1, with TRBD2 matching over 12 bases. Germline-derived CDR1 and CDR2 are LGHNA and YNFKEQ. V shed 5 bases and J 7 bases; nucleotides not matched to a gene: 9. The CDR3 covers 16 residues. The CDR3 bases are TGTGCCAGCAGCTCCCGGACTAGCGGGACGGGAAATGAGCAGTTCTTC. Translation: CASSSRTSGTGNEQFF.

This clone was found once. This rearrangement joins TRBV2 to TRBJ1-3; D gene ambiguous. V lost 4 bases and J 2 bases, leaving 9 bases between the germline ends. CDR1 and CDR2 (germline): SNHLY, FYNNEI. The CDR3 spans 14 residues. CDR3 in amino acids: CASSGQRAGNTIYF. The CDR3 nucleotides are TGTGCCAGCAGTGGGCAGCGTGCTGGAAACACCATATATTTT. The variable domain in full, completed from reference TRBV2 and TRBJ1-3, reads EPEVTQTPSHQVTQMGQEVILRCVPISNHLYFYWYRQILGQKVEFLVSFYNNEISEKSEIFDDQFSVERPDGSNFTLKIRSTKLEDSAMYFCASSGQRAGNTIYFGEGSWLTVV.

Comments on this clone: Other DNA sequences of this sample code for an identical CDR3. V gene TRBV28 combines with J gene TRBJ2-1; no clear D gene. The V gene lost 5 bases and the J gene lost 2 bases, with 4 bases spanning the gap. Germline V gene data show CDR1 as MDHEN and CDR2 as SYDVKM. The CDR3 length is 12 residues. For the CDR3, the DNA is TGTGCCAGCAGTCCTACCTACAATGAGCAGTTCTTC. It specifies CASSPTYNEQFF.

In its sample, this clone was seen once. J is TRBJ1-5 and V is TRBV19; D is possibly TRBD1 (5 bases). Trimming pared 1 base from V and 6 bases from J, leaving 16 bases between. The CDR3 extends over 16 amino acids. Germline V lookup: CDR1 LNHDA, CDR2 SQIVND (reference sequence). The chain's CDR3 is CASSIAGRVGLQPQHF. In nucleotides, the CDR3 is TGTGCCAGTAGTATAGCAGGGAGGGTCGGTCTTCAGCCCCAGCATTTT.

This clone was counted only a few times. This chain connects TRBV30 to TRBJ2-2, with 8 bases aligning to TRBD1. The CDR3 is 16 residues long. From germline, CDR1 is GTSNPN and CDR2 SVGIG (reference sequence). Unmatched junction bases numbered 9, after V lost 1 base and J lost 5 bases. Written as DNA, the CDR3 is TGTGCCTGGAGTGCCGGACAGGGTAGTTGGACCGGGGAGCTGTTTTTT. Translating gives CAWSAGQGSWTGELFF.

J is TRBJ1-5 and V is TRBV5-1; TRBD1 is a possible D gene (5 bases). The V and J ends lost 1 base and 1 base respectively, with 9 bases between them. CDR1 is SGHRS, CDR2 YFSETQ, per germline. This CDR3 contains 15 residues. Here the CDR3 DNA reads TGCGCCAGCAGCTTGTCAGGGATCAGCAATCAGCCCCAGCATTTT. Translating it yields CASSLSGISNQPQHF.

This chain joins TRBV6-1 and TRBJ1-2; TRBD1 is a possible D gene (6 bases). Trimming stripped 7 bases from V and 8 bases from J, with 20 bases between. CDR1 MNHNS and CDR2 SASEGT come from the germline V gene. This CDR3 is built from 14 residues. The CDR3 DNA sequence: TGTGCCAGCAACAGGGCCGGCGCCGGGTCCGGCTACACCTTC. It is translated as CASNRAGAGSGYTF.

This clone was counted a few times. DNA for the CDR3: TGTGCCAGCAGCGGAACAGGGGCGGGCAATGAAAAACTGTTTTTT. It yields the protein CASSGTGAGNEKLFF. This sequence joins TRBV9 and TRBJ1-4; 7 bases line up with TRBD1. The CDR3 runs to 15 residues. Germline lookup yields CDR1 SGDLS and CDR2 YYNGEE. J lost 5 bases, V lost 3 bases, and 7 bases had no gene match.

The chain carries TRBV7-2 and TRBJ1-4, with D perhaps matching TRBD1 (6 bases). V lost 3 bases to trimming and J lost 2 bases, with 10 bases between them. The germline V gene has CDR1 SGHTA and CDR2 FQGNSA. The length of the CDR3 is 15 residues. The DNA for the CDR3 is TGTGCCAGCAGCTTGAATGGGGGCACTAATGAAAAACTGTTTTTT. Translating it yields CASSLNGGTNEKLFF.

The chain employs TRBV4-1 and TRBJ1-5; 9 nucleotides line up with TRBD1. The CDR3 has 21 residues. Germline-derived CDR1 and CDR2 are MGHRA and YSYEKL. V was clipped by 1 base and J by 4 bases; unmatched bases: 20. CDR3 coding DNA: TGCGCCAGCAGCCAAGCGGTGGGAGGGAGGACAGGGGTTTTCGGGAATCAGCCCCAGCATTTT. Translation: CASSQAVGGRTGVFGNQPQHF.

J is TRBJ1-5 and V is TRBV6-1, with D hard to call. The ends were cut back, 3 bases at V and 1 base at J, with 10 bases in the middle. Germline loops: CDR1 MNHNS, CDR2 SASEGT. This CDR3 has 15 amino acids. The CDR3 DNA reads TGTGCCAGCAGTGACCCCAGGATGAGCAATCAGCCCCAGCATTTT. This codes for CASSDPRMSNQPQHF.

This chain joins TRBV6-5 and TRBJ1-2; TRBD1 is a possible D gene (6 bases). CDR1 and CDR2 (germline): MNHEY, SVGAGI. The CDR3 totals 16 residues. Trimming left V 0 bases short and J 1 base short, with 12 bases between. In nucleotides, the CDR3 is TGTGCCAGCAGTTACTCGACGGGACATCTTAACTATGGCTACACCTTC. Its translation is CASSYSTGHLNYGYTF.